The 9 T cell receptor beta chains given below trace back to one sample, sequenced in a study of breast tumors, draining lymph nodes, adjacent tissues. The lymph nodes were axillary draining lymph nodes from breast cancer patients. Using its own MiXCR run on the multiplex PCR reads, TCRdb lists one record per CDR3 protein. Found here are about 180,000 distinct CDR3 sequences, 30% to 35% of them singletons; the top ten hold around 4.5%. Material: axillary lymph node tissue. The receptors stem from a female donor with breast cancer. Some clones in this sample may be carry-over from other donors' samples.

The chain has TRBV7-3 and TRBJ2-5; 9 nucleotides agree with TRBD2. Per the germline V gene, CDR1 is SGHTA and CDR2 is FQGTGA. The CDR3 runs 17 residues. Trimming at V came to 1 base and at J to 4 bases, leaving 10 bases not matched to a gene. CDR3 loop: CASSLMGPAGGGETQYF. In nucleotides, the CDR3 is TGTGCCAGCAGCTTAATGGGACCAGCGGGGGGAGGAGAGACCCAGTACTTC.

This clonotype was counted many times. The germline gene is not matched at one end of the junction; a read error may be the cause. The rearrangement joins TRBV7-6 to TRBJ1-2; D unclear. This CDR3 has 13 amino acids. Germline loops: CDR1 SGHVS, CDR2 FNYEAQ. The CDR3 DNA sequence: TGTGCCAGCAGCTTAGGGCCGGCGACACTGGTTTTCTTC. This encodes CASSLGPATLVFF.

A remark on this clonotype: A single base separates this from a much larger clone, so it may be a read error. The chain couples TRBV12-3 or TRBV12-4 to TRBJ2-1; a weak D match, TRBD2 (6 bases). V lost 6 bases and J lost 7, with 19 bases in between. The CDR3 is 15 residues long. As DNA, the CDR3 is TGTGCCAGCAGCTTACGCCGGGGGTTACTGAATGAGCAGTTCTTC. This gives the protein CASSLRRGLLNEQFF.

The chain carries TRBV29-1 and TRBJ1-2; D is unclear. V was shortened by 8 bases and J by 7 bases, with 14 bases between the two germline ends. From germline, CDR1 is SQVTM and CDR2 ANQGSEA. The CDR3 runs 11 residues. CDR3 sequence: CSSPTGSGYTF. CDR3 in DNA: TGCAGCTCACCAACGGGAAGTGGCTACACCTTC.

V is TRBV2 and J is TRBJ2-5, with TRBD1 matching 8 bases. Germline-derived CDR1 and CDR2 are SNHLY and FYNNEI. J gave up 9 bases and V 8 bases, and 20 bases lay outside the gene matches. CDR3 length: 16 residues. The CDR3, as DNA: TGTGCCAGCGCGTCCAGGGGGCGCCTGGGCAATCAGCCCCAGTACTTC. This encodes CASASRGRLGNQPQYF.

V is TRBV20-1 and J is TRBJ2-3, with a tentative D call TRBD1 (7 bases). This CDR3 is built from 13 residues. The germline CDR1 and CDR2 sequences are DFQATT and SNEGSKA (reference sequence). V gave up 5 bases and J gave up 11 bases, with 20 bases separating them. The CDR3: CSAPEGARYEQYF. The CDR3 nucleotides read TGCAGTGCTCCGGAGGGGGCGCGTTATGAGCAGTATTTT.

CDR3: CAWSLAGAQHF. CDR3 nucleotides: TGTGCCTGGAGTCTAGCGGGAGCCCAGCATTTT. This chain connects TRBV30 to TRBJ1-5, with no clear D. Germline V gene lookup returns CDR1 GTSNPN and CDR2 SVGIG (reference sequence). The CDR3 consists of 11 residues. Trimming took off 2 bases at V and 11 bases at J, with 10 bases between the two ends.

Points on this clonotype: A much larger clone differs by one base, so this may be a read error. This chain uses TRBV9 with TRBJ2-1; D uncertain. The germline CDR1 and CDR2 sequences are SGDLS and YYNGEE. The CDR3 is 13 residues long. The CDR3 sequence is CASSPQEPNGQFF. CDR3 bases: TGTGCCAGCAGCCCCCAAGAGCCTAATGGGCAGTTCTTC.

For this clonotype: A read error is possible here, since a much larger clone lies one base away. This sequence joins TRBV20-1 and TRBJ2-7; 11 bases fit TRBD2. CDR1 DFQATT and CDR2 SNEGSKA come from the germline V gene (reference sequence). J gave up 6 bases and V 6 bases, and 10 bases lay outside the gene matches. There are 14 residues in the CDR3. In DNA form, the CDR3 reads TGCAGTGCCAGACTAGCGGGATCCTTTACCGAGCAGTACTTC. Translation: CSARLAGSFTEQYF.